Listed below are T cell receptor beta chains from one sample, sequenced in a study of T-cell reconstitution after alpha-beta-depleted transplantation in children. Using its own MiXCR run on the PCR reads, TCRdb lists one record per CDR3 protein. The sample has about 340,000 distinct CDR3 sequences, approximately 10% seen once. This material consisted of PBMCs from the stem cell graft donor, taken from the stem cell graft. The receptors were sampled from a human donor who donated a stem cell graft to a child with acute lymphoblastic leukemia. Both conserved end residues are part of each CDR3. D genes are given only for firm matches. Expanded clones are given a class, and other clones once, few, many or no size at all.

length | size | J | D | V | CDR3 | DNA
13 | NA | TRBJ2-7 | TRBD2 | TRBV29-1 | CSVEDLAGGEQYF | TGCAGCGTTGAAGATCTAGCGGGAGGCGAGCAGTACTTC
15 | many | TRBJ2-1 | TRBD1 | TRBV12-3/TRBV12-4 | CASSDRDRAGSEQFF | TGTGCCAGCAGCGACCGGGACAGGGCGGGCAGTGAGCAGTTCTTC
14 | NA | TRBJ2-3 | NA | TRBV12-3/TRBV12-4 | CASSKYRVTDTQYF | TGTGCCAGCAGTAAGTACAGGGTCACAGATACGCAGTATTTT
13 | NA | TRBJ2-3 | TRBD1 | TRBV29-1 | CSVDIGQVDTQYF | TGCAGCGTTGACATCGGACAGGTAGATACGCAGTATTTT
15 | few | TRBJ2-1 | TRBD1 | TRBV5-1 | CASSAGTGDYNEQFF | TGCGCCAGCAGCGCCGGGACAGGGGACTACAATGAGCAGTTCTTC
13 | NA | TRBJ1-2 | NA | TRBV28 | CASRTGPAYGYTF | TGTGCCAGCAGGACTGGACCGGCCTATGGCTACACCTTC
14 | NA | TRBJ2-7 | NA | TRBV29-1 | CSVVGRRGTYEQYF | TGCAGCGTGGTTGGGAGGCGGGGCACCTACGAGCAGTACTTC
14 | few | TRBJ2-5 | NA | TRBV12-3/TRBV12-4 | CASSLGWDKETQYF | TGTGCCAGCAGTTTAGGGTGGGATAAAGAGACCCAGTACTTC
11 | NA | TRBJ1-1 | NA | TRBV12-3/TRBV12-4 | CASSVQGEAFF | TGTGCCAGCAGTGTTCAGGGGGAAGCTTTCTTT
16 | NA | TRBJ2-1 | TRBD2 | TRBV5-1 | CASSLDGGSGYNEQFF | TGCGCCAGCAGCTTGGATGGCGGGAGTGGCTACAATGAGCAGTTCTTC
17 | NA | TRBJ2-1 | NA | TRBV7-6 | CASSPKGRASSYNEQFF | TGTGCCAGCAGCCCAAAGGGCCGTGCTAGCTCCTACAATGAGCAGTTCTTC
14 | NA | TRBJ2-1 | NA | TRBV20-1 | CSLRGGGLGDEQFF | TGCAGTCTCCGAGGGGGAGGACTAGGGGATGAGCAGTTCTTC